This entry lists 4 T cell receptor beta chains sequenced from one sample in a study of cytotoxic CD8 clonotypes in ibrutinib-treated CLL. The repertoire was sequenced with immunoSEQ multiplex PCR; TCRdb's copy has only in-frame clones and lacks some. The table has around 70,000 clones, 90% seen once. The sequenced sample was PBMCs, obtained after 12 months of ibrutinib treatment. The receptors come from a human donor with chronic lymphocytic leukemia.

The table lists this clone with a few counts. V is TRBV10-3 and J is TRBJ2-7; 8 bases agree with TRBD2. Per germline, CDR1 ENHRY and CDR2 SYGVKD. Trimming cost V 3 bases and J 5 bases; bases outside gene matches: 9. The CDR3 contains 15 residues. The chain's CDR3 is CAISEMLAGHDEQYF. CDR3 coding DNA: TGTGCCATCAGTGAAATGTTAGCGGGACACGACGAGCAGTACTTC.

The chain employs TRBV27 and TRBJ2-2; 8 bases are a match to TRBD2. The J segment lost 5 bases and the V segment lost 5 bases, leaving 10 bases of the junction unmatched. The CDR3 has 16 residues. Germline V CDR1 and CDR2: MNHEY, SMNVEV (reference sequence). DNA for the CDR3: TGTGCCAGCAGTATCTTAGGAGCGGGAGATACCGGGGAGCTGTTTTTT. Amino acid sequence: CASSILGAGDTGELFF.

This clone was recorded only once. The rearrangement joins TRBV5-1 to TRBJ2-3; D call uncertain. Germline CDR1 SGHRS, CDR2 YFSETQ. CDR3 size: 14 residues. Trimming removed 2 bases from V and 6 bases from J, with 13 bases in between. CDR3: CASSLGGKEDTQYF. CDR3 nucleotide sequence: TGCGCCAGCAGCTTAGGTGGGAAAGAGGATACGCAGTATTTT.

The chain links TRBV11-2 to TRBJ1-2, with D tentatively TRBD1 (5 bases). The CDR3 consists of 12 residues. CDR1 is SGHAT and CDR2 is FQNNGV in the germline V gene. The V and J ends lost 2 bases and 8 bases respectively, with 9 bases between them. CDR3 protein: CASSLFGGGYTF. The CDR3 DNA reads TGTGCCAGCAGCTTATTCGGGGGAGGCTACACCTTC.